The 18 T cell receptor beta chains below all came from one sample that was sequenced in a study of cytomegalovirus exposure and HLA in healthy donors. This PCR relied on a set of 60 Vbeta primers and 13 Jbeta primers. Some clones are missing from TCRdb's copy, which holds only in-frame ones; the method was immunoSEQ multiplex PCR. The listing records 30,000 to 35,000 clones. Sequencing used PBMCs. All receptors come from a woman in her 40s in good health and CMV-seropositive.

V and J are TRBV6-5 and TRBJ2-2; tentative D call: TRBD2 (5 bases). The CDR3 covers 13 residues. Germline V lookup: CDR1 MNHEY, CDR2 SVGAGI. V lost 6 bases and J 4 bases, leaving 9 bases between the germline ends. For the CDR3, the DNA is TGTGCCAGCAGCCGTAGCGTCACCGGGGAGCTGTTTTTT. Translated: CASSRSVTGELFF.

V and J are TRBV10-3 and TRBJ1-2, with a tentative D call TRBD1 (6 bases). Germline CDR1 and CDR2: ENHRY and SYGVKD. Trimming cost V 0 bases and J 8 bases, with 13 bases left between them. This CDR3 spans 14 amino acids. CDR3 sequence reads: CAISESGPGEGYTF. The CDR3 bases are TGTGCCATCAGTGAGTCCGGGCCAGGGGAGGGCTACACCTTC.

The gene calls are TRBV21-1 and TRBJ2-7; whether TRBD2, the table's D call, matches the DNA was not checked. TRBV21-1 is flagged as a pseudogene. This CDR3 contains 16 residues. The CDR3 loop is CASRFLTSGSQYEQYF. The CDR3 bases are TGTGCCAGCAGGTTCCTGACTAGCGGGAGCCAGTACGAGCAGTACTTC.

The rearrangement uses TRBV28 and TRBJ1-3; D unclear. V lost 3 bases and J 0 bases, leaving 9 bases between the germline ends. From germline, CDR1 is MDHEN and CDR2 SYDVKM. CDR3 size: 15 residues. This CDR3 is CASSFFSHSGNTIYF. The CDR3, as DNA: TGTGCCAGCAGTTTCTTCAGTCACTCTGGAAACACCATATATTTT.

The chain combines TRBV30 with TRBJ2-2; the D gene is possibly TRBD1 (5 bases). There are 15 residues in the CDR3. Germline V CDR1 and CDR2: GTSNPN, SVGIG (reference sequence). V shed 2 bases and J shed 3 bases, with 13 bases lying between them. The CDR3 region has the DNA TGTGCCTGGAGTAAGGGCAGGGCGGACACCGGGGAGCTGTTTTTT. Translating gives CAWSKGRADTGELFF. Using reference TRBV30 and TRBJ2-2 for the parts outside the CDR3, the full variable domain is SQTIHQWPATLVQPVGSPLSLECTVEGTSNPNLYWYRQAAGRGLQLLFYSVGIGQISSEVPQNLSASRPQDRQFILSSKKLLLSDSGFYLCAWSKGRADTGELFFGEGSRLTVL.

The J gene is TRBJ1-1, the V gene TRBV18; the match to TRBD1 covers 7 bases. The germline V gene encodes CDR1 KGHSH and CDR2 LQKENI. CDR3 length: 14 amino acids. Unmatched junction bases numbered 8, after V lost 9 bases and J lost 1 base. This CDR3 reads CASRPGQWNTEAFF. The CDR3 DNA sequence: TGTGCCAGTCGCCCGGGACAGTGGAACACTGAAGCTTTCTTT.

The chain recombines TRBV29-1 with TRBJ2-3, with TRBD2 matching 10 bases. The ends lost 5 bases at V and 2 bases at J; junction bases unmatched: 4. Germline CDR1 and CDR2: SQVTM and ANQGSEA. The CDR3 length is 14 residues. The DNA for the CDR3 is TGCAGCGTTTCCGGGACTAGCGACACAGATACGCAGTATTTT. It yields the protein CSVSGTSDTDTQYF.

The V gene is TRBV6-4, the J gene TRBJ2-2; 9 bases fit TRBD2. CDR3 size: 15 residues. Germline CDR1 and CDR2: MRHNA and SNTAGT. V gave up 7 bases and J gave up 4 bases; unmatched junction bases: 7. Here the CDR3 reads CASTTGLATTGELFF. DNA of the CDR3: TGTGCCAGCACTACCGGACTAGCGACCACCGGGGAGCTGTTTTTT.

The chain carries TRBV6-1 and TRBJ2-3; 8 positions match TRBD1. Trimming at V came to 3 bases and at J to 2 bases, leaving 7 bases not matched to a gene. The germline gives CDR1 MNHNS, CDR2 SASEGT. CDR3 size: 16 residues. The CDR3 sequence: CASSERTGSFTDTQYF. In DNA, the CDR3 is TGTGCCAGCAGTGAGCGGACAGGGTCGTTCACAGATACGCAGTATTTT.

V and J are TRBV27 and TRBJ2-7; D perhaps matches TRBD2 (6 bases). Germline CDR1 is MNHEY and CDR2 is SMNVEV (reference sequence). Trimming shortened V by 6 bases and J by 3 bases, and 15 bases separated the two germline ends. The CDR3 is made up of 14 amino acids. CDR3 protein: CASSARLDLYEQYF. DNA of the CDR3: TGTGCCAGCAGCGCCAGACTAGATCTCTACGAGCAGTACTTC.

The V call is TRBV4-2, the J call TRBJ2-2, with D perhaps matching TRBD2 (6 bases). This CDR3 is 14 amino acids long. The V end was cut by 1 base, the J end by 3 bases, with 6 bases between. CDR1 LGHNA and CDR2 YNFKEQ come from the germline V gene. CDR3 coding DNA: TGTGCCAGCAGCCAAGGGGGGGACACCGGGGAGCTGTTTTTT. The encoded protein is CASSQGGDTGELFF.

V gene TRBV14 combines with J gene TRBJ2-3, with TRBD2 identical over 12 bases. The CDR3 sequence is 19 residues long. Germline V lookup: CDR1 SGHDN, CDR2 FVKESK. V was clipped by 2 bases and J by 0 bases; unmatched bases: 9. CDR3: CASSQTKYLAGGSTDTQYF. The CDR3 nucleotides are TGTGCCAGCAGCCAAACGAAATACCTAGCGGGAGGGAGCACAGATACGCAGTATTTT.

The chain joins TRBV7-3 to TRBJ2-3; possibly TRBD1 for D (5 bases). Trimming took off 1 base at V and 0 bases at J, with 5 bases between the two ends. This CDR3 region has 14 residues. Per the germline V gene, CDR1 is SGHTA and CDR2 is FQGTGA. The CDR3 nucleotides are TGTGCCAGCAGCTTAAGGGGCAGCACAGATACGCAGTATTTT. Its translation is CASSLRGSTDTQYF.

V is TRBV18 and J is TRBJ2-7; D is perhaps TRBD1 (6 bases). The CDR3 has 14 amino acids. Germline CDR1 is KGHSH and CDR2 is LQKENI. Trimming cost V 5 bases and J 0 bases, with 11 bases left between them. The CDR3 region has the DNA TGTGCCAGCTCAGGGGGCCTCATCTCCTACGAGCAGTACTTC. Its translation: CASSGGLISYEQYF.

The chain recombines TRBV6-6 with TRBJ2-7; 10 bases agree with TRBD2. Germline CDR1 and CDR2: MNHNY and SVGAGI (reference sequence). The CDR3 is 14 residues long. The V and J ends lost 9 bases and 1 base, in that order; junction bases with no gene match: 6. Here the CDR3 DNA reads TGTGCCAGTCGCCTAGCGGGAGTATCCTACGAGCAGTACTTC. Its translation is CASRLAGVSYEQYF.

The chain uses TRBV5-1 and TRBJ1-4; 9 nucleotides align to TRBD1. Germline CDR1 and CDR2: SGHRS and YFSETQ. V shed 3 bases and J 6 bases; nucleotides not matched to a gene: 3. The CDR3 has 14 amino acids. The CDR3 DNA is TGCGCCAGCAGCTCCGGGACAGGGTATGAAAAACTGTTTTTT. This encodes CASSSGTGYEKLFF.

V and J are TRBV19 and TRBJ2-7; 7 bases fit TRBD1. The CDR3 is made up of 14 amino acids. Germline CDR1 LNHDA, CDR2 SQIVND (reference sequence). V dropped 6 bases and J dropped 4; count of bases not matched to a gene: 9. CDR3 loop: CASSAPIQGYEQYF. The CDR3, as DNA: TGTGCCAGTAGCGCACCTATACAGGGGTACGAGCAGTACTTC.

This chain links TRBV6-5 with TRBJ2-2; 8 bases fit TRBD2. The germline V gene has CDR1 MNHEY and CDR2 SVGAGI. The CDR3 contains 13 residues. The CDR3 here is CAPGTSPSGELFF. The CDR3 region has the DNA TGTGCACCCGGGACTAGTCCCTCCGGGGAGCTGTTTTTT.